Presented here are 32 T cell receptor beta chains from one specimen sequenced in a study of CD8 T cells in Susac syndrome. RNA, at roughly 0.5 to 1 ug, was reverse transcribed with random hexamers. TCRdb re-called the immunoSEQ multiplex PCR reads with MiXCR, one entry per CDR3 protein. The top ten clones hold 0.21% of a sample with around 300,000 distinct CDR3 sequences, 75% to 85% of them seen once. Specimen: CD8+ T cells from PBMCs. The receptors were gathered from a human donor with multiple sclerosis.

J is TRBJ1-4 and V is TRBV30; D is unresolved. Germline V gene lookup returns CDR1 GTSNPN and CDR2 SVGIG (reference sequence). The germline V and J ends were trimmed by 2 bases and 3 bases, with 13 bases remaining between them. The CDR3 contains 15 residues. The CDR3 DNA reads TGTGCCTGGAGTCAAGCTCAGCGACCTAATGAAAAACTGTTTTTT. Its translation is CAWSQAQRPNEKLFF. The full variable domain, rest sourced from reference TRBV30 and TRBJ1-4, is SQTIHQWPATLVQPVGSPLSLECTVEGTSNPNLYWYRQAAGRGLQLLFYSVGIGQISSEVPQNLSASRPQDRQFILSSKKLLLSDSGFYLCAWSQAQRPNEKLFFGSGTQLSVL.

The rearrangement uses TRBV20-1 and TRBJ2-7; tentatively, D is TRBD2 (6 bases). The CDR3 contains 15 residues. V was clipped by 0 bases and J by 2 bases, with 14 bases between them. Germline lookup yields CDR1 DFQATT and CDR2 SNEGSKA (reference sequence). The CDR3 region has the DNA TGCAGTGCTAGAGATAGTAGGGCTAGCGCCTACGAGCAGTACTTC. It is translated as CSARDSRASAYEQYF.

The CDR3 region is CASSSGTVISYEQYF. The CDR3 DNA is TGTGCCAGCAGTTCCGGGACGGTCATCTCCTACGAGCAGTACTTC. This chain connects TRBV12-3 or TRBV12-4 to TRBJ2-7, with D perhaps assigned TRBD1 or TRBD2 (5 bases each). The length of the CDR3 is 15 residues. Trimming shortened V by 4 bases and J by 0 bases, and 13 bases separated the two germline ends.

The chain joins TRBV6-5 to TRBJ2-3; 7 nucleotides agree with TRBD2. V gave up 6 bases and J gave up 1 base; unmatched junction bases: 7. The CDR3 is made up of 15 amino acids. Germline V gene sequence: CDR1 MNHEY, CDR2 SVGAGI. CDR3 in DNA: TGTGCCAGCAGGAGACTAGCATTCCGCACAGATACGCAGTATTTT. As protein: CASRRLAFRTDTQYF.

V usage is TRBV7-8 and J usage is TRBJ2-3; the match to TRBD2 covers 15 bases. Germline V gene lookup returns CDR1 SGHVS and CDR2 FQNEAQ. This CDR3 has 16 amino acids. With V trimmed by 5 bases and J by 3 bases, 3 bases remained unmatched. The CDR3 loop is CASSPGLAGGTDTQYF. The CDR3 DNA reads as TGTGCCAGCAGCCCGGGACTAGCGGGAGGAACAGATACGCAGTATTTT.

This sequence joins TRBV13 and TRBJ2-2, with D unresolved. Germline CDR1 reads PRHDT; CDR2 reads FYEKMQ (reference sequence). The CDR3 length is 16 residues. The V and J ends lost 2 bases and 5 bases respectively, with 15 bases between them. CDR3 region: CASSLPKKGGTGELFF. In DNA, the CDR3 is TGTGCCAGCAGCTTACCGAAAAAGGGTGGTACCGGGGAGCTGTTTTTT.

This sequence joins TRBV30 and TRBJ2-1; D is undetermined. V gave up 5 bases and J gave up 2 bases, with 10 bases separating them. This CDR3 region has 13 residues. Germline V gene lookup returns CDR1 GTSNPN and CDR2 SVGIG (reference sequence). CDR3 in DNA: TGTGCCTGGGGGCCGGGTCCCTACAATGAGCAGTTCTTC. It yields the protein CAWGPGPYNEQFF.

The CDR3 loop is CASIPTGSSVFVHNEQFF. CDR3 DNA sequence: TGTGCCAGCATCCCCACTGGGTCTAGCGTTTTCGTGCACAATGAGCAGTTCTTC. V and J are TRBV27 and TRBJ2-1; the D gene is possibly TRBD2 (6 bases). Deletions cut 7 bases from V and 5 bases from J, with 27 bases between. Germline-derived CDR1 and CDR2 are MNHEY and SMNVEV (reference sequence). This CDR3 is 18 amino acids long.

This clonotype was picked up a small number of times. The gene calls are TRBV6-1 and TRBJ2-4; D unclear. Between the trimmed V and J ends, which lost 7 bases and 8 bases, there was a span of 15 bases. In germline, CDR1 is MNHNS, CDR2 SASEGT. CDR3 length: 13 residues. The CDR3 protein is CASTPTLVDIQYF. For the CDR3, the DNA is TGTGCCAGCACGCCCACGTTAGTAGACATTCAGTACTTC.

This chain uses TRBV6-1 with TRBJ1-1; 9 bases match TRBD1. Germline CDR1 and CDR2: MNHNS and SASEGT. The CDR3 covers 13 residues. The V gene end was trimmed by 6 bases and the J gene end by 5 bases; junction bases not matched to a gene: 4. The CDR3 coding sequence is TGTGCCAGCAGGGGAGACAGGGGGACTGAAGCTTTCTTT. Translated: CASRGDRGTEAFF.

The rearrangement links TRBV25-1 to TRBJ2-7, with D possibly matching TRBD2 (6 bases). The CDR3 has 14 residues. The ends were cut back, 4 bases at V and 2 bases at J, with 12 bases in the middle. Germline loops: CDR1 MGHDK, CDR2 SYGVNS. CDR3 in amino acids: CASSGGTFPYEQYF. The CDR3 DNA sequence: TGTGCCAGCAGTGGGGGGACTTTTCCCTACGAGCAGTACTTC.

The CDR3 loop reads CASARDLNPDLSYNEQFF. For the CDR3, the DNA is TGTGCCAGCGCACGGGACCTAAACCCCGACCTTTCCTACAATGAGCAGTTCTTC. V usage is TRBV6-1 and J usage is TRBJ2-1; D might be TRBD1 or TRBD2, each matching 5 bases. Germline V gene data show CDR1 as MNHNS and CDR2 as SASEGT. The CDR3 sequence is 18 residues long. V dropped 8 bases and J dropped 1 base, with 24 bases sitting between them.

This sequence joins TRBV29-1 and TRBJ1-2; 7 nucleotides align to TRBD1. Looked up from germline, CDR1 is SQVTM and CDR2 is ANQGSEA. Losses at the gene ends were 4 bases for V and 5 bases for J; bases not matched to a gene: 1. The CDR3 sequence is 11 residues long. This CDR3 reads CSVVRGYGYTF. CDR3 nucleotides: TGCAGCGTTGTCAGGGGGTATGGCTACACCTTC. Together with reference TRBV29-1 and TRBJ1-2, the CDR3 gives the full variable domain: SAVISQKPSRDICQRGTSLTIQCQVDSQVTMMFWYRQQPGQSLTLIATANQGSEATYESGFVIDKFPISRPNLTFSTLTVSNMSPEDSSIYLCSVVRGYGYTFGSGTRLTVV.

The chain links TRBV19 to TRBJ2-1, with TRBD1 matching 8 bases. V lost 0 bases and J lost 5; bases outside the gene matches: 9. The CDR3 runs to 17 residues. Germline CDR1 and CDR2: LNHDA and SQIVND (reference sequence). DNA for the CDR3: TGTGCCAGTAGTATAGATTTGGAGACAGGGGTTAACAATGAGCAGTTCTTC. Translated: CASSIDLETGVNNEQFF.

Note on this clonotype: A read error may produce the germline difference seen at one junction end. This chain connects TRBV20-1 to TRBJ2-7, with 12 bases matching TRBD2. The CDR3 runs 16 residues. Germline V gives CDR1 DFQATT, CDR2 SNEGSKA (reference sequence). CDR3 nucleotides: TGCAGTGCTGGAGATCGACGGACTAGCGGGACCTACGAGCAGTACTTC. Residues: CSAGDRRTSGTYEQYF.

The chain employs TRBV18 and TRBJ2-1, with a tentative D call TRBD2 (5 bases). Looked up from germline, CDR1 is KGHSH and CDR2 is LQKENI. This CDR3 region has 17 residues. V was clipped by 3 bases and J by 3 bases, with 18 bases between them. CDR3 amino acids: CASSPPEVARHYNEQFF. Here the CDR3 DNA reads TGTGCCAGCTCACCCCCCGAGGTAGCGAGACACTACAATGAGCAGTTCTTC.

The gene calls are TRBV19 and TRBJ2-1; the match to TRBD2 covers 11 bases. The CDR3 sequence is 15 residues long. Trimming at V came to 5 bases and at J to 7 bases, leaving 7 bases not matched to a gene. Germline V gene sequence: CDR1 LNHDA, CDR2 SQIVND (reference sequence). The CDR3 DNA is TGTGCCAGTAGTTTACTAGCGGGAGACAGGAATGAGCAGTTCTTC. It yields the protein CASSLLAGDRNEQFF.

The chain joins TRBV28 to TRBJ2-7, with D uncertain. The germline V gene has CDR1 MDHEN and CDR2 SYDVKM. The ends were cut back, 5 bases at V and 7 bases at J, with 12 bases in the middle. There are 12 residues in the CDR3. The CDR3, as DNA: TGTGCCAGCAGTGTGGCCTATAAGGAGCAGTACTTC. Residues: CASSVAYKEQYF.

The chain joins TRBV28 to TRBJ2-7, with no clear D. In germline, CDR1 is MDHEN, CDR2 SYDVKM. There are 14 residues in the CDR3. Trimming left V 5 bases short and J 4 bases short, with 15 bases between. CDR3 DNA sequence: TGTGCCAGCAGTCCCGAAAGTCGACGGTACGAGCAGTACTTC. Translating gives CASSPESRRYEQYF.

The CDR3: CASSILLAGGNEQFF. In DNA form, the CDR3 reads TGTGCCAGTAGTATACTACTAGCGGGAGGCAATGAGCAGTTCTTC. The chain uses TRBV19 and TRBJ2-1; 12 nucleotides align to TRBD2. The germline V gene encodes CDR1 LNHDA and CDR2 SQIVND (reference sequence). The CDR3 runs to 15 residues. With V trimmed by 2 bases and J by 6 bases, 2 bases remained unmatched. The entire variable domain, with the rest obtained from reference TRBV19 and TRBJ2-1, is as follows: DGGITQSPKYLFRKEGQNVTLSCEQNLNHDAMYWYRQDPGQGLRLIYYSQIVNDFQKGDIAEGYSVSREKKESFPLTVTSAQKNPTAFYLCASSILLAGGNEQFFGPGTRLTVL.

V gene TRBV10-3 combines with J gene TRBJ2-7; 11 bases match TRBD2. CDR1 is ENHRY, CDR2 SYGVKD, per germline. After removal of 5 bases from V and 5 bases from J, the junction contained 2 bases not matched to a gene. The CDR3 is 13 residues long. DNA of the CDR3: TGTGCCATCAGTAAGGGACTAGCGGACGAGCAGTACTTC. Translating gives CAISKGLADEQYF.

The chain carries TRBV11-2 and TRBJ2-1; 11 bases align to TRBD2. This CDR3 region has 16 residues. V dropped 7 bases and J dropped 8; count of bases not matched to a gene: 13. The germline V gene encodes CDR1 SGHAT and CDR2 FQNNGV. CDR3 sequence: CASTDLAGGPMDEQFF. The CDR3, as DNA: TGTGCCAGCACCGATTTAGCGGGAGGGCCTATGGATGAGCAGTTCTTC. Complete variable domain (other parts from reference TRBV11-2 and TRBJ2-1): EAGVAQSPRYKIIEKRQSVAFWCNPISGHATLYWYQQILGQGPKLLIQFQNNGVVDDSQLPKDRFSAERLKGVDSTLKIQPAKLEDSAVYLCASTDLAGGPMDEQFFGPGTRLTVL.

The chain is built from TRBV13 and TRBJ2-7; D possibly matches TRBD1 or TRBD2 (5 bases each). CDR1 and CDR2 from the germline V gene are PRHDT and FYEKMQ (reference sequence). V was pared by 0 bases and J by 2 bases, with 14 bases between. The CDR3 sequence is 16 residues long. The CDR3 DNA sequence: TGTGCCAGCAGCTTAGGCCTATACGGGGCAACCTACGAGCAGTACTTC. It encodes CASSLGLYGATYEQYF.

The chain carries TRBV28 and TRBJ2-1; D unresolved. V gave up 8 bases and J gave up 0 bases, with 11 bases separating them. The germline V gene encodes CDR1 MDHEN and CDR2 SYDVKM. The CDR3 has 14 amino acids. The CDR3 loop reads CASLGRFSYNEQFF. The CDR3 bases are TGTGCCAGCCTCGGGCGATTCTCCTACAATGAGCAGTTCTTC. The full variable domain, its missing parts supplied by reference TRBV28 and TRBJ2-1, is DVKVTQSSRYLVKRTGEKVFLECVQDMDHENMFWYRQDPGLGLRLIYFSYDVKMKEKGDIPEGYSVSREKKERFSLILESASTNQTSMYLCASLGRFSYNEQFFGPGTRLTVL.

The rearrangement uses TRBV27 and TRBJ2-1; 8 bases match TRBD2. Unmatched junction bases numbered 9, after V lost 6 bases and J lost 8 bases. The CDR3 extends over 14 amino acids. Germline V gives CDR1 MNHEY, CDR2 SMNVEV (reference sequence). CDR3 protein: CASRSLAGLDEQFF. The DNA of the CDR3 is TGTGCCAGCAGGAGCCTAGCGGGTTTAGATGAGCAGTTCTTC.

The chain is built from TRBV5-1 and TRBJ2-1; 9 positions agree with TRBD1. The trim removed 7 bases at V and 13 bases at J, leaving 9 bases unmatched. Germline V CDR1 and CDR2: SGHRS, YFSETQ. The CDR3 is 12 residues long. The CDR3 nucleotides are TGCGCCAGCGGAAACGGGACAGGGTTCCAGTTCTTC. Translated: CASGNGTGFQFF.

The table lists this clonotype with a count of one. The chain employs TRBV19 and TRBJ1-1, with D unresolved. With 9 bases removed from V and 2 bases from J, the gap between germline ends came to 16 bases. The germline gives CDR1 LNHDA, CDR2 SQIVND (reference sequence). This CDR3 is 14 amino acids long. CDR3 DNA sequence: TGTGCCAGCCACACGGAGGGATTCAACACTGAAGCTTTCTTT. This sequence encodes CASHTEGFNTEAFF.

The chain is built from TRBV19 and TRBJ2-1; TRBD2 matches 8 bases. CDR3 size: 14 residues. Germline values: CDR1 LNHDA, CDR2 SQIVND (reference sequence). V was clipped by 8 bases and J by 3 bases; unmatched bases: 6. CDR3 coding DNA: TGTGCCAGTTCCCCGGGACTAGGCTACAATGAGCAGTTCTTC. Translated, it gives CASSPGLGYNEQFF. Full variable domain (missing parts from reference TRBV19 and TRBJ2-1): DGGITQSPKYLFRKEGQNVTLSCEQNLNHDAMYWYRQDPGQGLRLIYYSQIVNDFQKGDIAEGYSVSREKKESFPLTVTSAQKNPTAFYLCASSPGLGYNEQFFGPGTRLTVL.

This chain links TRBV3-1 with TRBJ2-7; TRBD2 matches at 12 bases. This CDR3 is 19 amino acids long. In germline, CDR1 is LGHDT, CDR2 YNNKEL (reference sequence). V shed 5 bases and J 2 bases; nucleotides not matched to a gene: 16. The CDR3 reads CASSGDPGLAGKGAYEQYF. The CDR3 DNA follows: TGTGCCAGCAGCGGGGATCCGGGACTAGCGGGTAAGGGCGCCTACGAGCAGTACTTC.

This clonotype was observed a single time. The V gene is TRBV20-1, the J gene TRBJ2-2; 10 bases align to TRBD2. Germline loops: CDR1 DFQATT, CDR2 SNEGSKA (reference sequence). The CDR3 is 15 residues long. V lost 0 bases and J lost 10; bases outside the gene matches: 8. Here the CDR3 DNA reads TGCAGTGCTAGAGATAGGTCTAGCGGGAGAGTGGAGCTGTTTTTT. The encoded protein is CSARDRSSGRVELFF.

The J gene is TRBJ2-1, the V gene TRBV24-1; D not certain. V lost 9 bases, J lost 3 bases, and 11 bases lay in between. CDR3 length: 13 residues. Germline V gives CDR1 KGHDR, CDR2 SFDVKD. The CDR3 DNA reads as TGTGCCACCCGGTCCACAGACTACAATGAGCAGTTCTTC. Its translation is CATRSTDYNEQFF.

This clonotype is a singleton in its sample. The J gene is TRBJ2-4, the V gene TRBV7-9; D not certain. Trimming left V 1 base short and J 3 bases short, with 13 bases between. Per germline, CDR1 SEHNR and CDR2 FQNEAQ (reference sequence). The CDR3 has 16 residues. This CDR3 reads CASSLGNGLIKNIQYF. CDR3 DNA: TGTGCCAGCAGCTTAGGAAACGGTTTAATCAAAAACATTCAGTACTTC.